The 25 T cell receptor beta chains in this list originate from one sample, sequenced in a study of shared clonotypes between healthy human individuals. The naive CD8 subset, CD45RO-negative cells positively selected for CCR7, excluded terminally differentiated effector memory CD45RA+ cells. The assay was immunoSEQ multiplex PCR, and TCRdb's table has in-frame clones only and misses some. This sample carries about 2.1 million clones, just over 90% of them seen once, and the ten largest clones take under 2%. Sequenced: naive CD8+ T cells from PBMCs. Every receptor here comes from a man between 18 and 29 years old in good health. Some clones in this sample may be carry-over from other donors' samples.

V is TRBV7-9 and J is TRBJ2-7; TRBD1 might be the D (6 bases). Germline V lookup: CDR1 SEHNR, CDR2 FQNEAQ (reference sequence). V gave up 3 bases and J gave up 2 bases, with 8 bases separating them. The CDR3 is 13 residues long. This chain's CDR3 is CASSFQGTYEQYF. As DNA, the CDR3 is TGTGCCAGCAGCTTCCAGGGGACCTACGAGCAGTACTTC.

Remarks on this clone: Other DNA sequences within the sample encode an identical CDR3. The gene calls are TRBV11-2 and TRBJ2-5, with a possible D match to TRBD2 (5 bases). The CDR3 sequence is 15 residues long. Per the germline V gene, CDR1 is SGHAT and CDR2 is FQNNGV. Trimming left V 1 base short and J 1 base short, with 10 bases between. The CDR3: CASSLVLGSQETQYF. The CDR3 region has the DNA TGTGCCAGCAGCTTAGTGTTGGGGAGCCAAGAGACCCAGTACTTC.

The chain joins TRBV19 to TRBJ1-1, with 9 positions matching TRBD1. Germline assignment: CDR1 LNHDA and CDR2 SQIVND (reference sequence). The length of the CDR3 is 13 residues. Trimming cost V 10 bases and J 6 bases; bases outside gene matches: 9. In DNA, the CDR3 is TGTGCCACCCGGACAGGGGCAGACCCTGAAGCTTTCTTT. The encoded protein is CATRTGADPEAFF.

The chain is built from TRBV6-6 and TRBJ1-5; D ambiguous. The CDR3 runs 15 residues. Per the germline V gene, CDR1 is MNHNY and CDR2 is SVGAGI (reference sequence). V lost 5 bases and J 0 bases, leaving 11 bases between the germline ends. CDR3 region: CASSLGSYSNQPQHF. CDR3 bases: TGTGCCAGCAGTCTGGGGAGCTATAGCAATCAGCCCCAGCATTTT.

A note on this clone: Other DNA sequences in the same sample also yield this CDR3. V is TRBV28 and J is TRBJ1-1; 7 bases map to TRBD1. The germline V gene encodes CDR1 MDHEN and CDR2 SYDVKM. CDR3 size: 13 residues. The ends lost 2 bases at V and 5 bases at J; junction bases unmatched: 2. The CDR3 coding sequence is TGTGCCAGCAGTTTACACAGGGGTACTGAAGCTTTCTTT. Amino acid sequence: CASSLHRGTEAFF.

The chain is built from TRBV4-1 and TRBJ2-6; D remains unclear. This CDR3 has 15 residues. Germline V gene data show CDR1 as MGHRA and CDR2 as YSYEKL. Trimming took off 5 bases at V and 0 bases at J, with 8 bases between the two ends. Here the CDR3 DNA reads TGCGCCAGCAGCGAGCCCATCTCTGGGGCCAACGTCCTGACTTTC. Translated: CASSEPISGANVLTF.

The V and J genes are TRBV28 and TRBJ2-3; D is perhaps TRBD1 (5 bases). The length of the CDR3 is 18 residues. Germline V gene lookup returns CDR1 MDHEN and CDR2 SYDVKM. V was cut by 4 bases and J by 6 bases, with 26 bases left in between. Written as DNA, the CDR3 is TGTGCCAGCAGTTGCCAATATCGGTCAGGGCCGTTCGGGGATACGCAGTATTTT. Translating it yields CASSCQYRSGPFGDTQYF.

The V gene is TRBV12-5, the J gene TRBJ1-1; 11 nucleotides align to TRBD1. Germline V CDR1 and CDR2: LGHNT, FRNRAP. This CDR3 comprises 17 residues. V lost 3 bases to trimming and J lost 0 bases; unmatched junction nucleotides: 6. This CDR3 reads CASGLGQGAEMNTEAFF. In DNA form, the CDR3 reads TGTGCTAGTGGTTTAGGACAGGGGGCCGAAATGAACACTGAAGCTTTCTTT. Supplemented by reference TRBV12-5 and TRBJ1-1, the full variable domain reads DARVTQTPRHKVTEMGQEVTMRCQPILGHNTVFWYRQTMMQGLELLAYFRNRAPLDDSGMPKDRFSAEMPDATLATLKIQPSEPRDSAVYFCASGLGQGAEMNTEAFFGQGTRLTVV.

V gene TRBV11-2 combines with J gene TRBJ2-6, with D maybe TRBD2 (5 bases). In germline, CDR1 is SGHAT, CDR2 FQNNGV. The CDR3 covers 17 residues. V lost 4 bases to trimming and J lost 2 bases, with 15 bases between them. This CDR3 is CASSSREGWAGANVLTF. DNA of the CDR3: TGTGCCAGCAGCTCTCGAGAGGGTTGGGCTGGGGCCAACGTCCTGACTTTC.

The chain links TRBV18 to TRBJ2-1; 7 bases map to TRBD1. This CDR3 is built from 15 residues. Germline-derived CDR1 and CDR2 are KGHSH and LQKENI. V was pared by 3 bases and J by 0 bases, with 2 bases of the junction left unmatched. The CDR3 loop is CASSPGTVSYNEQFF. For the CDR3, the DNA is TGTGCCAGCTCACCCGGGACAGTCTCCTACAATGAGCAGTTCTTC.

The chain recombines TRBV7-9 with TRBJ2-5; TRBD1 might be the D (5 bases). V shed 6 bases and J shed 1 base, with 18 bases lying between them. There are 16 residues in the CDR3. CDR1 and CDR2 (germline): SEHNR, FQNEAQ (reference sequence). CDR3 amino acids: CASRSPGREFQETQYF. The CDR3 nucleotides are TGTGCCAGCAGGTCCCCAGGCAGGGAATTCCAAGAGACCCAGTACTTC.

Remarks on this clone: The sample holds other DNA sequences that translate to the same CDR3. The chain couples TRBV5-1 to TRBJ1-1, with D unresolved. V lost 2 bases to trimming and J lost 2 bases, with 7 bases between them. The germline V gene has CDR1 SGHRS and CDR2 YFSETQ. This CDR3 contains 13 residues. The CDR3 reads CASSFWGNTEAFF. The CDR3 bases are TGCGCCAGCAGCTTTTGGGGAAACACTGAAGCTTTCTTT.

This rearrangement joins TRBV5-1 to TRBJ2-5; perhaps TRBD1 as D (6 bases). Deletions cut 0 bases from V and 0 bases from J, with 18 bases between. This CDR3 is 18 amino acids long. Germline-derived CDR1 and CDR2 are SGHRS and YFSETQ. CDR3 in amino acids: CASSLGTGWRTNQETQYF. CDR3 bases: TGCGCCAGCAGCTTGGGAACAGGGTGGCGGACAAACCAAGAGACCCAGTACTTC. The full variable domain, its missing parts supplied by reference TRBV5-1 and TRBJ2-5, is KAGVTQTPRYLIKTRGQQVTLSCSPISGHRSVSWYQQTPGQGLQFLFEYFSETQRNKGNFPGRFSGRQFSNSRSEMNVSTLELGDSALYLCASSLGTGWRTNQETQYFGPGTRLLVL.

The chain employs TRBV7-8 and TRBJ2-5; D might be TRBD1 or TRBD2, each matching 5 bases. CDR1 is SGHVS, CDR2 FQNEAQ, per germline. The V end lost 4 bases, the J end lost 3 bases, and 15 bases lay between the germline ends. The CDR3 length is 15 residues. The CDR3 region is CASSSRDVGEETQYF. The CDR3 region has the DNA TGTGCCAGCAGCTCCCGGGACGTCGGTGAAGAGACCCAGTACTTC. The full variable domain, with the rest looked up from reference TRBV7-8 and TRBJ2-5, is GAGVSQSPRYKVAKRGQDVALRCDPISGHVSLFWYQQALGQGPEFLTYFQNEAQLDKSGLPSDRFFAERPEGSVSTLKIQRTQQEDSAVYLCASSSRDVGEETQYFGPGTRLLVL.

The gene calls are TRBV7-9 and TRBJ2-7; 8 bases align to TRBD1. CDR1 and CDR2 from the germline V gene are SEHNR and FQNEAQ (reference sequence). The CDR3 covers 16 residues. The trim removed 5 bases at V and 1 base at J, leaving 10 bases unmatched. CDR3 nucleotides: TGTGCCAGCAGCCCCCTTCAGGGGGCCCAATCCTACGAGCAGTACTTC. Translated, it gives CASSPLQGAQSYEQYF.

This clone has only a few counts. The rearrangement uses TRBV4-2 and TRBJ1-4; 7 bases are shared with TRBD1. This CDR3 spans 17 amino acids. Per germline, CDR1 LGHNA and CDR2 YNFKEQ. V lost 0 bases and J lost 0; bases outside the gene matches: 4. The CDR3 loop reads CASSQEGDSSTNEKLFF. CDR3 DNA: TGTGCCAGCAGCCAAGAGGGGGACAGTTCAACTAATGAAAAACTGTTTTTT.

V usage is TRBV28 and J usage is TRBJ2-5; D is perhaps TRBD2 (6 bases). V lost 6 bases and J lost 7, with 12 bases in between. This CDR3 comprises 12 residues. Germline V CDR1 and CDR2: MDHEN, SYDVKM. CDR3 loop: CASSWGVGTQYF. CDR3 DNA: TGTGCCAGCAGCTGGGGGGTGGGGACCCAGTACTTC.

The CDR3 nucleotides are TGTGCCAGCAGCGTAGACAGGGGCCCCGGTGGCTATGGCTACACCTTC. The encoded protein is CASSVDRGPGGYGYTF. The chain has TRBV9 and TRBJ1-2; TRBD1 matches 7 bases. Germline values: CDR1 SGDLS, CDR2 YYNGEE. CDR3 length: 16 residues. With V trimmed by 0 bases and J by 4 bases, 9 bases remained unmatched.

This chain joins TRBV7-9 and TRBJ1-1; unclear D gene. CDR3 length: 13 amino acids. V lost 3 bases, J lost 7 bases, and 12 bases lay in between. Germline CDR1 SEHNR, CDR2 FQNEAQ (reference sequence). CDR3: CASSLVTTVEAFF. The CDR3 region has the DNA TGTGCCAGCAGCTTGGTTACGACGGTTGAAGCTTTCTTT.

The V call is TRBV6-6, the J call TRBJ2-1; D call uncertain. The germline gives CDR1 MNHNY, CDR2 SVGAGI (reference sequence). CDR3 length equals 12 residues. V was cut by 3 bases and J by 12 bases, with 12 bases left in between. The CDR3 DNA reads TGTGCCAGCAGTTATTCCGATACCGGGCAGTTCTTC. This translates into CASSYSDTGQFF.

This chain connects TRBV11-3 to TRBJ2-1, with D hard to call. In germline, CDR1 is SGHNT, CDR2 YENEEA. Between the trimmed V and J ends, which lost 2 bases and 7 bases, there was a span of 9 bases. The CDR3 is 13 residues long. CDR3 nucleotides: TGTGCCAGCAGCTTAAGGTCCGGAAATGAGCAGTTCTTC. Translation gives CASSLRSGNEQFF.

This chain links TRBV27 with TRBJ2-1; 16 bases fit TRBD2. This CDR3 comprises 15 residues. V gave up 2 bases and J gave up 12 bases; unmatched junction bases: 4. CDR1 and CDR2 (germline): MNHEY, SMNVEV (reference sequence). The CDR3 coding sequence is TGTGCCAGCAGTTTAGGGACTAGCGGGAGGGACCGGCAGTTCTTC. Translation gives CASSLGTSGRDRQFF.

The V gene is TRBV7-8, the J gene TRBJ1-4; no clear D gene. Deletions cut 5 bases from V and 5 bases from J, with 18 bases between. Germline lookup yields CDR1 SGHVS and CDR2 FQNEAQ. The length of the CDR3 is 16 residues. The DNA of the CDR3 is TGTGCCAGCAGCGCCGCGGATTTAAGGAAGAATGAAAAACTGTTTTTT. Protein: CASSAADLRKNEKLFF.

In the case of this clone: Within the sample, other DNA sequences also encode this same CDR3. This chain uses TRBV5-1 with TRBJ1-1; TRBD1 matches 10 bases. Germline-derived CDR1 and CDR2 are SGHRS and YFSETQ. The CDR3 covers 14 residues. V was clipped by 3 bases and J by 5 bases; unmatched bases: 4. CDR3 in DNA: TGCGCCAGCAGCTCGACAGGGGGCAGGACTGAAGCTTTCTTT. Translated, it gives CASSSTGGRTEAFF.

The gene calls are TRBV7-8 and TRBJ2-3; 8 bases line up with TRBD1. Germline V CDR1 and CDR2: SGHVS, FQNEAQ. Germline trimming cut 4 bases from V and 0 bases from J; bases unmatched to any gene: 6. The CDR3 length is 16 residues. DNA for the CDR3: TGTGCCAGCAGCTGGGACAGGCGAACTAGCACAGATACGCAGTATTTT. Translating it yields CASSWDRRTSTDTQYF.